Sequencing of this T cell receptor beta chain was carried out in a study of Ad26.COV2.S vaccination and SARS-CoV-2 variants. Treatment here: roughly 20 received Ad26.COV2.S at low or high dose, single or two shots; 5 received placebo; per-sample allocation not given. Repertoires come from day 63 after the first vaccine or placebo injection. Method: immunoSEQ multiplex PCR; TCRdb's copy keeps in-frame clones and lacks some. Of fewer than 500,000 clones in the sample, 90% were seen once. The CDR3 loop spans 16 amino acids. Germline V gene sequence: CDR1 SEHNR, CDR2 FQNEAQ (reference sequence). Losses at the gene ends were 2 bases for V and 4 bases for J; bases not matched to a gene: 8.

This material consisted of peripheral blood, taken in a trial of Ad26.COV2.S vaccine versus placebo. This clonotype was obtained from a person between 18 and 65 years old who received the Ad26.COV2.S COVID-19 vaccine or a placebo. This chain uses TRBV7-9 with TRBJ1-3, with 7 bases identical to TRBD1. The CDR3 sequence: CASSLFGTEEGNTIYF. The CDR3 DNA is TGTGCCAGCAGCTTATTCGGGACAGAAGAAGGAAACACCATATATTTT.